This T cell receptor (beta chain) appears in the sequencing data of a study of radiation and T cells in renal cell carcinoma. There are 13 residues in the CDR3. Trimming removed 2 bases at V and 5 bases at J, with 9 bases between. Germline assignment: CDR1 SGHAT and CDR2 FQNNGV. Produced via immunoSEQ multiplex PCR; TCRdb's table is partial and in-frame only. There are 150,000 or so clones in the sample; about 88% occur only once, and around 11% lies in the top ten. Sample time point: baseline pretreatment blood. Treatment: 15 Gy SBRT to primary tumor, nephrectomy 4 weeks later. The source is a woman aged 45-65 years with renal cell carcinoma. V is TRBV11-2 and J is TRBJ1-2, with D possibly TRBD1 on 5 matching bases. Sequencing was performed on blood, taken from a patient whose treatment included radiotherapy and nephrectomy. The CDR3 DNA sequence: TGTGCCAGCAGCTTATTTGGGGGTTATGGCTACACCTTC. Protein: CASSLFGGYGYTF. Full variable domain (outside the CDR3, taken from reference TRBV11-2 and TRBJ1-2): EAGVAQSPRYKIIEKRQSVAFWCNPISGHATLYWYQQILGQGPKLLIQFQNNGVVDDSQLPKDRFSAERLKGVDSTLKIQPAKLEDSAVYLCASSLFGGYGYTFGSGTRLTVV.